This paragraph covers one TCR beta chain sequence. TCRdb's copy holds only in-frame clones and misses some; the assay was immunoSEQ multiplex PCR. The table lists some 100,000 clones, over 85% of them singletons. Germline V gene data show CDR1 as MDHEN and CDR2 as SYDVKM. V gave up 6 bases and J gave up 2 bases, with 17 bases separating them. This CDR3 spans 15 amino acids. This sample was included in a study of T cell changes during pregnancy in multiple sclerosis. The rearrangement uses TRBV28 and TRBJ2-7, with D possibly matching TRBD2 (6 bases). The origin of this receptor is a female donor with multiple sclerosis, enrolled in a pregnancy study. The sequenced sample was peripheral blood, obtained in the second trimester of pregnancy. CDR3 sequence: CASSPPGLEAYEQYF. The CDR3 nucleotides read TGTGCCAGCAGCCCCCCGGGACTGGAAGCCTACGAGCAGTACTTC.